These 5 T cell receptor beta chains share one sample of origin, sequenced in a study of CD8 T cells in ankylosing spondylitis. TCRdb reprocessed the 5' RACE reads with MiXCR, giving one entry per CDR3 protein. The sample lists under 300,000 distinct CDR3 sequences, about 20% occurring once. The specimen sequenced was blood, either unsorted or a sorted T cell fraction (not recorded which). The receptor source for this set is a male donor with ankylosing spondylitis or in good health (not recorded which).

There are a few counts of this clonotype. V usage is TRBV21-1 and J usage is TRBJ2-5; the DNA was not used to check the table's D call, TRBD1. TRBV21-1 represents a pseudogene. The CDR3 is 15 residues long. CDR3 DNA: TGTGCCAGGATTCTCTCAGGGTCGTACCAAGAGACCCAGTACTTC. The encoded protein is CARILSGSYQETQYF.

This clonotype has a handful of counts. At one of its ends the junction is not consistent with the germline gene, which may arise from a read error. The chain has TRBV5-1 and TRBJ2-1; 7 bases line up with TRBD2. The V gene's germline CDR1 is SGHRS and CDR2 YFSETQ. This CDR3 spans 12 amino acids. As DNA, the CDR3 is TGCGCCAGCAGCTTGGAAGGACTAGGGTTGATCTTC. Protein product: CASSLEGLGLIF. The variable domain in full, with the rest retrieved from reference TRBV5-1 and TRBJ2-1, is KAGVTQTPRYLIKTRGQQVTLSCSPISGHRSVSWYQQTPGQGLQFLFEYFSETQRNKGNFPGRFSGRQFSNSRSEMNVSTLELGDSALYLCASSLEGLGLIFGPGTRLTVL.

This clonotype has more than one count but fewer than ten. The V gene is TRBV10-3, the J gene TRBJ2-5; D remains ambiguous. Trimming stripped 4 bases from V and 2 bases from J, with 11 bases between. CDR3 size: 14 residues. Germline-derived CDR1 and CDR2 are ENHRY and SYGVKD. The CDR3 bases are TGTGCCATCAGTGGGGTCGGACCGCAAGAGACCCAGTACTTC. Translated, it gives CAISGVGPQETQYF.

Turning to this clonotype: A much bigger clone sits one base away, suggesting this may be a read error. This sequence joins TRBV11-2 and TRBJ2-7, with TRBD2 as a possible D gene (6 bases). The CDR3 has 12 amino acids. Germline V lookup: CDR1 SGHAT, CDR2 FQNNGV. The CDR3 DNA follows: TGTGGCAGCCATGGCGGGGAGTACGAGCAGTACTTC. Its translation: CGSHGGEYEQYF.

This clonotype showed up just a few times. This rearrangement joins TRBV2 to TRBJ1-1; no definite D call. With 4 bases removed from V and 1 base from J, the gap between germline ends came to 10 bases. Germline V lookup: CDR1 SNHLY, CDR2 FYNNEI. This CDR3 has 14 amino acids. DNA of the CDR3: TGTGCCAGCAGTGCCGGCAGGCCGAACACTGAAGCTTTCTTT. It encodes CASSAGRPNTEAFF.